This TCR beta chain was captured in a study of patients and donors after allogeneic stem cell transplantation. The CDR3 sequence is 15 residues long. V lost 6 bases and J lost 0; bases outside the gene matches: 10. The V gene's germline CDR1 is SQVTM and CDR2 ANQGSEA. Via MiXCR, TCRdb re-called the RT-PCR reads, giving one row per CDR3 protein. Here the sample spans over 200,000 distinct CDR3 sequences, around 41% being singletons. This chain joins TRBV29-1 and TRBJ1-2; 7 nucleotides agree with TRBD1. The material sequenced was blood, either unsorted or a sorted T cell fraction (not recorded which). The receptor's source is a human donor who was either an allogeneic HSCT recipient or a stem cell or donor lymphocyte infusion donor (not recorded which). It is not recorded whose cells these are; they may come from a transplant donor. CDR3 nucleotides: TGCAGCGTCTCGGGACAGCTAGACTCTAACTATGGCTACACCTTC. It codes for CSVSGQLDSNYGYTF.